These T cell receptor beta chains were read from a single sample in a study of shared clonotypes between healthy human individuals. Produced via immunoSEQ multiplex PCR; TCRdb's table is partial and in-frame only. The table has millions of clones, about 95% seen once. Source material: naive CD8+ T cells sorted from blood. These receptors were obtained from a man aged 18 to 35 in good health. CDR3s include the opening cysteine and the closing phenylalanine or tryptophan. The order of the fields is D gene, V gene, clone size, J gene, CDR3 protein, CDR3 DNA. D genes are given only for firm matches. Not every row has a clone size; where given, it reads once, few, many or a size class.

d_gene: -; v_gene: TRBV6-5; abundance: -; j_gene: TRBJ1-2; CDR3aa: CASSPGETTNYGYTF; CDR3nt: TGTGCCAGCAGTCCCGGTGAGACGACAAACTATGGCTACACCTTC
d_gene: TRBD2; v_gene: TRBV4-1; abundance: -; j_gene: TRBJ2-4; CDR3aa: CASSPASGMGNIQYF; CDR3nt: TGCGCCAGCAGCCCAGCTAGCGGAATGGGAAACATTCAGTACTTC
d_gene: -; v_gene: TRBV28; abundance: -; j_gene: TRBJ2-2; CDR3aa: CASSFQGSNTGELFF; CDR3nt: TGTGCCAGCAGTTTCCAAGGGTCGAACACCGGGGAGCTGTTTTTT
d_gene: TRBD2; v_gene: TRBV13; abundance: -; j_gene: TRBJ2-7; CDR3aa: CASSLTGTRRDEQYF; CDR3nt: TGTGCCAGCAGCTTAACCGGGACTAGACGGGACGAGCAGTACTTC
d_gene: -; v_gene: TRBV2; abundance: -; j_gene: TRBJ2-7; CDR3aa: CASSEWDGVDYEQYF; CDR3nt: TGTGCCAGCAGTGAATGGGACGGGGTTGACTACGAGCAGTACTTC
d_gene: -; v_gene: TRBV28; abundance: -; j_gene: TRBJ1-2; CDR3aa: CASSTLTGQEHNPNYGYTF; CDR3nt: TGTGCCAGCAGCACTTTAACCGGGCAGGAGCACAATCCTAACTATGGCTACACCTTC
d_gene: -; v_gene: TRBV20-1; abundance: -; j_gene: TRBJ1-1; CDR3aa: CSADTEAFF; CDR3nt: TGCAGTGCCGACACTGAAGCTTTCTTT
d_gene: TRBD2; v_gene: TRBV4-2; abundance: once; j_gene: TRBJ2-2; CDR3aa: CASSLPGTSMEEVIGELFF; CDR3nt: TGTGCCAGCAGCCTTCCCGGGACTAGCATGGAGGAGGTGATCGGGGAGCTGTTTTTT
d_gene: -; v_gene: TRBV29-1; abundance: once; j_gene: TRBJ2-2; CDR3aa: CSANTGELFF; CDR3nt: TGCAGCGCCAACACCGGGGAGCTGTTTTTT
d_gene: -; v_gene: TRBV5-4; abundance: -; j_gene: TRBJ2-7; CDR3aa: CASSLKLSYEQYF; CDR3nt: TGTGCCAGCAGCTTAAAACTTTCCTACGAGCAGTACTTC
d_gene: TRBD2; v_gene: TRBV13; abundance: -; j_gene: TRBJ2-1; CDR3aa: CASSRGENDEQFF; CDR3nt: TGTGCCAGCAGCCGGGGGGAGAACGATGAGCAGTTCTTC
d_gene: -; v_gene: TRBV5-5; abundance: -; j_gene: TRBJ2-7; CDR3aa: CASSLANLGISYEQYF; CDR3nt: TGTGCCAGCAGCTTGGCTAATTTAGGGATCTCCTACGAGCAGTACTTC
d_gene: -; v_gene: TRBV13; abundance: -; j_gene: TRBJ2-7; CDR3aa: CASSPPRWQSLSSYEQYF; CDR3nt: TGTGCCAGCAGCCCCCCTCGGTGGCAGTCCTTAAGCTCCTACGAGCAGTACTTC
d_gene: -; v_gene: TRBV2; abundance: -; j_gene: TRBJ1-1; CDR3aa: CASSDPGTRNTEAFF; CDR3nt: TGTGCCAGCAGTGACCCAGGGACAAGGAACACTGAAGCTTTCTTT
d_gene: TRBD1; v_gene: TRBV16; abundance: -; j_gene: TRBJ1-6; CDR3aa: CASSQGGQGANSPLHF; CDR3nt: TGTGCCAGCAGCCAGGGGGGACAGGGTGCAAATTCACCCCTCCACTTT
d_gene: TRBD1; v_gene: TRBV2; abundance: -; j_gene: TRBJ2-7; CDR3aa: CASLGTGVDEQYF; CDR3nt: TGTGCCAGTCTTGGGACAGGGGTCGACGAGCAGTACTTC
d_gene: -; v_gene: TRBV28; abundance: -; j_gene: TRBJ1-4; CDR3aa: CASSLGAGPLNEKLFF; CDR3nt: TGTGCCAGCAGTTTGGGGGCAGGGCCCTTAAATGAAAAACTGTTTTTT
d_gene: TRBD2; v_gene: TRBV6-1; abundance: once; j_gene: TRBJ2-2; CDR3aa: CASSEAIAGITGELFF; CDR3nt: TGTGCCAGCAGTGAAGCAATAGCGGGGATCACCGGGGAGCTGTTTTTT
d_gene: -; v_gene: TRBV30; abundance: -; j_gene: TRBJ2-7; CDR3aa: CAWRPWDGYEQYF; CDR3nt: TGTGCCTGGAGACCCTGGGACGGCTACGAGCAGTACTTC
d_gene: TRBD1; v_gene: TRBV19; abundance: -; j_gene: TRBJ2-7; CDR3aa: CASSPGTGYEQYF; CDR3nt: TGTGCCAGTAGCCCCGGGACAGGCTACGAGCAGTACTTC
d_gene: -; v_gene: TRBV4-1; abundance: -; j_gene: TRBJ1-6; CDR3aa: CASSQDRQLNSPLHF; CDR3nt: TGCGCCAGCAGCCAGGATCGCCAGTTAAATTCACCCCTCCACTTT
d_gene: -; v_gene: TRBV6-5; abundance: -; j_gene: TRBJ2-6; CDR3aa: CASSYRDGETNVLTF; CDR3nt: TGTGCCAGCAGTTACAGGGATGGGGAGACCAACGTCCTGACTTTC
d_gene: TRBD1; v_gene: TRBV2; abundance: -; j_gene: TRBJ1-2; CDR3aa: CASSERQGALGYGYTF; CDR3nt: TGTGCCAGCAGTGAAAGACAGGGGGCGCTTGGCTATGGCTACACCTTC
d_gene: TRBD2; v_gene: TRBV29-1; abundance: -; j_gene: TRBJ2-1; CDR3aa: CSVGTSGSDSSYNEQFF; CDR3nt: TGCAGCGTTGGGACTAGCGGGAGTGACAGCTCCTACAATGAGCAGTTCTTC
d_gene: -; v_gene: TRBV6-1; abundance: -; j_gene: TRBJ1-1; CDR3aa: CASSQGITEAFF; CDR3nt: TGTGCCAGCAGCCAGGGGATCACTGAAGCTTTCTTT
d_gene: TRBD2; v_gene: TRBV5-1; abundance: once; j_gene: TRBJ2-1; CDR3aa: CASSREAGPAYIDEQFF; CDR3nt: TGCGCCAGCAGCCGGGAGGCAGGGCCAGCCTATATCGATGAGCAGTTCTTC
d_gene: -; v_gene: TRBV30; abundance: -; j_gene: TRBJ2-2; CDR3aa: CAWSVWGLGSGELFF; CDR3nt: TGTGCCTGGAGTGTTTGGGGCCTGGGGTCCGGGGAGCTGTTTTTT
d_gene: -; v_gene: TRBV4-3; abundance: -; j_gene: TRBJ2-5; CDR3aa: CASSPSLDLQETQYF; CDR3nt: TGCGCCAGCAGCCCGTCTTTAGACCTCCAAGAGACCCAGTACTTC
d_gene: -; v_gene: TRBV19; abundance: -; j_gene: TRBJ2-3; CDR3aa: CASTALSGRAANSGTQYF; CDR3nt: TGTGCCAGTACTGCCCTCTCCGGGAGAGCGGCTAACTCGGGTACGCAGTATTTT
d_gene: -; v_gene: TRBV7-9; abundance: -; j_gene: TRBJ2-1; CDR3aa: CASSLEDRYNEQFF; CDR3nt: TGTGCCAGCAGCTTAGAGGACAGATACAATGAGCAGTTCTTC
d_gene: TRBD2; v_gene: TRBV4-1; abundance: -; j_gene: TRBJ2-1; CDR3aa: CASSQDAPFGGGAREQFF; CDR3nt: TGCGCCAGCAGCCAAGATGCCCCCTTTGGCGGGGGGGCCCGTGAGCAGTTCTTC
d_gene: -; v_gene: TRBV7-8; abundance: -; j_gene: TRBJ1-2; CDR3aa: CASSPIDGGGYTF; CDR3nt: TGTGCCAGCAGCCCCATAGATGGAGGAGGCTACACCTTC
d_gene: TRBD1; v_gene: TRBV5-6; abundance: -; j_gene: TRBJ2-2; CDR3aa: CASSRDREDTGELFF; CDR3nt: TGTGCCAGCAGCCGGGACAGGGAGGACACCGGGGAGCTGTTTTTT
d_gene: -; v_gene: TRBV19; abundance: -; j_gene: TRBJ2-6; CDR3aa: CASSSQSGANVLTF; CDR3nt: TGTGCCAGTAGTTCTCAGTCTGGGGCCAACGTCCTGACTTTC
d_gene: TRBD1; v_gene: TRBV30; abundance: -; j_gene: TRBJ1-2; CDR3aa: CAGQGFSYGYTF; CDR3nt: TGTGCCGGACAGGGTTTTTCCTATGGCTACACCTTC
d_gene: -; v_gene: TRBV5-8; abundance: -; j_gene: TRBJ2-7; CDR3aa: CASSSGTAGEQYF; CDR3nt: TGTGCCAGCAGCTCAGGGACGGCTGGCGAGCAGTACTTC
d_gene: -; v_gene: TRBV5-1; abundance: few; j_gene: TRBJ2-2; CDR3aa: CASSWNTGELFF; CDR3nt: TGCGCCAGCAGCTGGAACACCGGGGAGCTGTTTTTT
d_gene: TRBD1; v_gene: TRBV5-5; abundance: -; j_gene: TRBJ2-7; CDR3aa: CASSLRQGVYEQYF; CDR3nt: TGTGCCAGCAGCTTGAGACAGGGTGTATACGAGCAGTACTTC
d_gene: -; v_gene: TRBV7-9; abundance: -; j_gene: TRBJ2-7; CDR3aa: CASSYTTSEQYF; CDR3nt: TGTGCCAGCAGCTATACGACTAGCGAGCAGTACTTC
d_gene: -; v_gene: TRBV5-6; abundance: -; j_gene: TRBJ1-2; CDR3aa: CASSFGTGSQYGYTF; CDR3nt: TGTGCCAGCAGCTTTGGTACAGGGTCCCAATATGGCTACACCTTC
d_gene: TRBD1; v_gene: TRBV7-9; abundance: -; j_gene: TRBJ1-2; CDR3aa: CASSYTTGDDYGYTF; CDR3nt: TGTGCCAGCAGCTATACGACAGGGGATGACTATGGCTACACCTTC
d_gene: -; v_gene: TRBV6-5; abundance: -; j_gene: TRBJ1-2; CDR3aa: CASSPNRASTGGYTF; CDR3nt: TGTGCCAGCAGCCCTAACAGGGCTTCGACGGGGGGCTACACCTTC
d_gene: TRBD1; v_gene: TRBV6-6; abundance: -; j_gene: TRBJ2-1; CDR3aa: CASSYSQGDNEQFF; CDR3nt: TGTGCCAGCAGTTACAGCCAGGGGGACAATGAGCAGTTCTTC
d_gene: -; v_gene: TRBV6-5; abundance: -; j_gene: TRBJ1-1; CDR3aa: CASSYAGRDTEAFF; CDR3nt: TGTGCCAGCAGCTATGCCGGTAGGGACACTGAAGCTTTCTTT
d_gene: TRBD2; v_gene: TRBV2; abundance: -; j_gene: TRBJ2-3; CDR3aa: CASGTSPPDTQYF; CDR3nt: TGTGCCAGCGGGACTAGCCCCCCAGATACGCAGTATTTT
d_gene: -; v_gene: TRBV5-3; abundance: -; j_gene: TRBJ2-7; CDR3aa: CARSYDYYEQYF; CDR3nt: TGTGCCAGAAGCTACGACTACTACGAGCAGTACTTC
d_gene: TRBD1; v_gene: TRBV29-1; abundance: -; j_gene: TRBJ2-7; CDR3aa: CSAETGGSYEQYF; CDR3nt: TGCAGCGCCGAGACAGGGGGCTCCTACGAGCAGTACTTC
d_gene: -; v_gene: TRBV7-9; abundance: once; j_gene: TRBJ2-3; CDR3aa: CASSSIVGLAEGGTDTQYF; CDR3nt: TGTGCCAGCAGCTCGATTGTTGGCCTAGCGGAAGGGGGAACAGATACGCAGTATTTT
d_gene: -; v_gene: TRBV10-2; abundance: once; j_gene: TRBJ2-7; CDR3aa: CASSVGADSYEQYF; CDR3nt: TGCGCCAGCAGTGTAGGGGCCGACTCCTACGAGCAGTACTTC
d_gene: -; v_gene: TRBV30; abundance: -; j_gene: TRBJ2-2; CDR3aa: CAWSSGGELFF; CDR3nt: TGTGCCTGGAGTTCGGGCGGGGAGCTGTTTTTT
d_gene: TRBD1; v_gene: TRBV19; abundance: -; j_gene: TRBJ2-7; CDR3aa: CASQYSGGSYEQYF; CDR3nt: TGTGCCAGCCAATATTCAGGGGGATCCTACGAGCAGTACTTC
d_gene: -; v_gene: TRBV5-4; abundance: -; j_gene: TRBJ1-1; CDR3aa: CASSSSLASYNTEAFF; CDR3nt: TGTGCCAGCAGCTCTAGCCTGGCCAGTTACAACACTGAAGCTTTCTTT